A single sample gave rise to the 20 T cell receptor beta chains below, sequenced in a study of blood T cell repertoires in COVID-19. Using immunoSEQ multiplex PCR, the repertoire was profiled, and TCRdb retains in-frame clones only, with some absent. Counted here are fewer than 250,000 clones, about 80% occurring once; the ten biggest clones make up more than 4.5%. The sequenced sample consisted of PBMCs or T cells enriched from blood (not recorded which). Receptors were obtained from a woman in her forties or fifties who had been exposed to COVID-19.

This chain uses TRBV18 with TRBJ1-3; 10 nucleotides align to TRBD1. Germline V gene data show CDR1 as KGHSH and CDR2 as LQKENI. V lost 1 base to trimming and J lost 6 bases; unmatched junction nucleotides: 9. This CDR3 has 17 amino acids. The CDR3 sequence: CASSPLPGTGDANTIYF. The CDR3 nucleotides read TGTGCCAGCTCACCACTTCCCGGGACAGGGGATGCAAACACCATATATTTT.

V gene TRBV29-1 combines with J gene TRBJ2-5; 8 bases fit TRBD2. V lost 4 bases to trimming and J lost 4 bases; unmatched junction nucleotides: 5. This CDR3 region has 13 residues. Germline CDR1 is SQVTM and CDR2 is ANQGSEA. CDR3 sequence: CSVGDGGAETQYF. CDR3 DNA sequence: TGCAGCGTTGGGGACGGGGGGGCAGAGACCCAGTACTTC.

The CDR3 DNA reads TGCAGTGCTAGTGGGACAGGGAGAATATACGGATATGGCTACACCTTC. Residues: CSASGTGRIYGYGYTF. The chain links TRBV20-1 to TRBJ1-2; the match to TRBD1 covers 9 bases. Germline values: CDR1 DFQATT, CDR2 SNEGSKA (reference sequence). The trim removed 3 bases at V and 5 bases at J, leaving 13 bases unmatched. CDR3 length: 16 residues.

The CDR3 sequence is CAISESNRGTEAFF. The CDR3 coding sequence is TGTGCCATCAGTGAGTCGAATAGGGGCACTGAAGCTTTCTTT. The gene calls are TRBV10-3 and TRBJ1-1, with TRBD1 as a possible D gene (5 bases). Germline assignment: CDR1 ENHRY and CDR2 SYGVKD. The CDR3 extends over 14 amino acids. V dropped 0 bases and J dropped 4 bases, with 9 bases sitting between them.

This chain uses TRBV28 with TRBJ2-5; TRBD2 aligns across 13 bases. After removal of 4 bases from V and 4 bases from J, the junction contained 3 bases not matched to a gene. There are 15 residues in the CDR3. Germline CDR1 reads MDHEN; CDR2 reads SYDVKM. CDR3 nucleotide sequence: TGTGCCAGCAGTTCGACTAGCGGGGGGCTAGAGACCCAGTACTTC. Translated, it gives CASSSTSGGLETQYF.

To note about this clone: At one end, the junction sequence differs from germline, possibly due to a read error. The rearrangement uses TRBV30 and TRBJ2-7; TRBD1 aligns across 9 bases. Germline loops: CDR1 GTSNPN, CDR2 SVGIG (reference sequence). The CDR3 spans 11 residues. For the CDR3, the DNA is TGTGCCTGGAGTGTAAGGGACAGGGTAAACTTC. This encodes CAWSVRDRVNF.

The gene calls are TRBV11-2 and TRBJ1-3; D gene uncertain. The CDR3 contains 14 residues. The V gene lost 0 bases and the J gene lost 4 bases, with 7 bases spanning the gap. From germline, CDR1 is SGHAT and CDR2 FQNNGV. This chain's CDR3 is CASSLEMQGNTIYF. CDR3 sequence (DNA): TGTGCCAGCAGCTTAGAAATGCAGGGAAACACCATATATTTT.

Note on this clone: The junction shows a germline mismatch at one end, possibly a read error. This chain uses TRBV20-1 with TRBJ2-1, with D maybe TRBD2 (6 bases). The CDR3 contains 10 residues. Germline CDR1 and CDR2: DFQATT and SNEGSKA (reference sequence). The CDR3 region is CSARGGGPVF. Written as DNA, the CDR3 is TGCAGTGCTAGAGGTGGAGGGCCGGTCTTC.

Written as DNA, the CDR3 is TGTGCCAGCAGCTTTATAGCCAGCTCCTACGAGCAGTACTTC. Amino acid sequence: CASSFIASSYEQYF. J is TRBJ2-7 and V is TRBV7-2; no firm D call. Germline V gives CDR1 SGHTA, CDR2 FQGNSA. This CDR3 is 14 amino acids long. The ends were cut back, 3 bases at V and 0 bases at J, with 9 bases in the middle.

The V call is TRBV6-2 or TRBV6-3, the J call TRBJ1-5; weak D call: TRBD1 (5 bases). V lost 3 bases, J lost 2 bases, and 8 bases lay in between. This CDR3 region has 14 residues. Germline CDR1 is MNHEY and CDR2 is SVGEGT. The CDR3 DNA sequence: TGTGCCAGCAGTTATGGGGCTGGCAATCAGCCCCAGCATTTT. As protein: CASSYGAGNQPQHF.

CDR3 sequence: CASSFGGAVNNEQFF. CDR3 DNA: TGTGCCAGCAGCTTCGGGGGGGCCGTGAACAATGAGCAGTTCTTC. The chain links TRBV5-6 to TRBJ2-1, with 8 nucleotides matching TRBD2. The CDR3 consists of 15 residues. CDR1 and CDR2 from the germline V gene are SGHDT and YYEEEE. V shed 2 bases and J 5 bases; nucleotides not matched to a gene: 6.

The rearrangement links TRBV7-2 to TRBJ2-5; a weak D match, TRBD2 (5 bases). The germline gives CDR1 SGHTA, CDR2 FQGNSA. The length of the CDR3 is 13 residues. Trimming removed 2 bases at V and 7 bases at J, with 11 bases between. The CDR3 DNA sequence: TGTGCCAGCAGCTTACCGTCCCGGGGGACCCAGTACTTC. The encoded protein is CASSLPSRGTQYF.

This clone was counted a few times. V gene TRBV28 combines with J gene TRBJ1-6; the D is unclear. The CDR3 is made up of 14 amino acids. The V gene lost 7 bases and the J gene lost 0 bases, with 7 bases spanning the gap. CDR1 is MDHEN and CDR2 is SYDVKM in the germline V gene. CDR3 in DNA: TGTGCCAGCATAGAGAGCTCCTATAATTCACCCCTCCACTTT. This gives the protein CASIESSYNSPLHF.

This clone was observed a few times. The chain couples TRBV29-1 to TRBJ2-1, with D maybe TRBD2 (5 bases). The V gene's germline CDR1 is SQVTM and CDR2 ANQGSEA. Trimming took off 5 bases at V and 5 bases at J, with 7 bases between the two ends. This CDR3 region has 11 residues. This chain's CDR3 is CSVFGDNEQFF. For the CDR3, the DNA is TGCAGCGTTTTCGGGGACAATGAGCAGTTCTTC.

V usage is TRBV5-1 and J usage is TRBJ2-2; 12 nucleotides match TRBD1. CDR1 and CDR2 from the germline V gene are SGHRS and YFSETQ. The CDR3 extends over 16 amino acids. Losses at the gene ends were 0 bases for V and 6 bases for J; bases not matched to a gene: 3. CDR3 nucleotides: TGCGCCAGCAGCTTGGCGGGACAGGGGGCATCCGGGGAGCTGTTTTTT. This codes for CASSLAGQGASGELFF.

V gene TRBV4-2 combines with J gene TRBJ2-3, with 13 bases aligning to TRBD2. The CDR3 spans 17 residues. Germline V CDR1 and CDR2: LGHNA, YNFKEQ. V dropped 3 bases and J dropped 8; count of bases not matched to a gene: 11. CDR3 coding DNA: TGTGCCAGCAGCCAGGTCACTAGCGGGGGGGCTCAGGGTACGCAGTATTTT. Protein product: CASSQVTSGGAQGTQYF.

This clone was picked up one time. This chain joins TRBV5-1 and TRBJ1-2; D unclear. There are 16 residues in the CDR3. Germline V gene sequence: CDR1 SGHRS, CDR2 YFSETQ. Trimming removed 2 bases from V and 4 bases from J, with 18 bases in between. DNA for the CDR3: TGCGCCAGCAGCTTAACAGCGGCCCAAAGGAGCTATGGCTACACCTTC. This translates into CASSLTAAQRSYGYTF.

V and J are TRBV6-1 and TRBJ2-6; tentative D call: TRBD1 (6 bases). The CDR3 extends over 14 amino acids. The germline V gene has CDR1 MNHNS and CDR2 SASEGT. The germline V and J ends were trimmed by 3 bases and 5 bases, with 8 bases remaining between them. Here the CDR3 DNA reads TGTGCCAGCAGTGACAGGGGCCGGGCCAACGTCCTGACTTTC. It is translated as CASSDRGRANVLTF.

This clone came up once. The V gene is TRBV7-2, the J gene TRBJ2-2, with 11 bases that match TRBD1. V trimming: 3 bases; J trimming: 4 bases; junction bases outside the gene matches: 4. The CDR3 loop spans 16 amino acids. Germline V gene lookup returns CDR1 SGHTA and CDR2 FQGNSA. In nucleotides, the CDR3 is TGTGCCAGCAGCTTTACCGGGACAGGGGGCACCGGGGAGCTGTTTTTT. It translates to CASSFTGTGGTGELFF.

This chain uses TRBV5-1 with TRBJ2-7; 7 bases map to TRBD2. Trimming took 2 bases from V and 7 from J; bases not matched to a gene: 9. The germline gives CDR1 SGHRS, CDR2 YFSETQ. CDR3 length equals 14 residues. The CDR3 sequence: CASSFRGEGREQYF. DNA of the CDR3: TGCGCCAGCAGCTTTCGAGGGGAGGGTAGGGAGCAGTACTTC.